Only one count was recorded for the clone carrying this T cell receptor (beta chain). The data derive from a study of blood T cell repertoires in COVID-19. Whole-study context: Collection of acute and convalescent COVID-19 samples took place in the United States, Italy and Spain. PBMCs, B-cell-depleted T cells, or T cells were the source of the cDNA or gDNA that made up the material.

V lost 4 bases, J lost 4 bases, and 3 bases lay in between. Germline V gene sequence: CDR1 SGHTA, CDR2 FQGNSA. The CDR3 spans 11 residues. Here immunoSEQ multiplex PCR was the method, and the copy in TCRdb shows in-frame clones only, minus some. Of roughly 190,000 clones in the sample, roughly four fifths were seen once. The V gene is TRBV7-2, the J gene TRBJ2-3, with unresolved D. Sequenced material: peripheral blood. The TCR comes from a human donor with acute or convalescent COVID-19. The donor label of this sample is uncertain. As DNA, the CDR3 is TGTGCCAGCAGCTCTGCAGATACGCAGTATTTT. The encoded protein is CASSSADTQYF.